These 25 T cell receptor beta chains share one sample of origin, sequenced in a study of cytomegalovirus exposure and HLA in healthy donors. Use of 60 Vbeta and 13 Jbeta primers characterized the PCR. TCRdb keeps only in-frame clones here, not all; method: immunoSEQ multiplex PCR. Counted here are under 200,000 clones, 75% to 80% occurring once; the ten biggest clones make up 11% to 15%. Material for sequencing was PBMCs. These receptors were obtained from a man between 45 and 60 years old in good health and CMV-seropositive.

This chain joins TRBV5-4 and TRBJ2-1, with 10 bases identical to TRBD2. The V and J ends lost 6 bases and 10 bases, in that order; junction bases with no gene match: 13. This CDR3 spans 15 amino acids. Germline V gene lookup returns CDR1 SGHNT and CDR2 YYREEE (reference sequence). CDR3 protein: CASTSGQRGGWEQFF. The CDR3, as DNA: TGTGCCAGCACCTCGGGGCAGCGGGGGGGCTGGGAGCAGTTCTTC. Supplemented by reference TRBV5-4 and TRBJ2-1, the full variable domain reads ETGVTQSPTHLIKTRGQQVTLRCSSQSGHNTVSWYQQALGQGPQFIFQYYREEENGRGNFPPRFSGLQFPNYSSELNVNALELDDSALYLCASTSGQRGGWEQFFGPGTRLTVL.

The V gene is TRBV28, the J gene TRBJ1-2; D is unclear. V lost 6 bases to trimming and J lost 2 bases, with 16 bases between them. The V gene's germline CDR1 is MDHEN and CDR2 SYDVKM. This CDR3 has 15 residues. This CDR3 is CASRDPGNRNYGYTF. Here the CDR3 DNA reads TGTGCCAGCAGGGATCCGGGAAACCGAAACTATGGCTACACCTTC.

This clone occurred a few times. The V gene is TRBV9, the J gene TRBJ2-5, with a tentative D call TRBD1 (6 bases). This CDR3 contains 13 residues. V was shortened by 4 bases and J by 4 bases, with 11 bases between the two germline ends. CDR1 is SGDLS and CDR2 is YYNGEE in the germline V gene. The chain's CDR3 is CASSRTVRETQYF. CDR3 sequence (DNA): TGTGCCAGCAGCAGGACAGTAAGAGAGACCCAGTACTTC.

V usage is TRBV6-5 and J usage is TRBJ1-5, with D tentatively TRBD1 (5 bases). The CDR3 is 13 amino acids. The ends were cut back, 8 bases at V and 3 bases at J, with 11 bases in the middle. The germline CDR1 and CDR2 sequences are MNHEY and SVGAGI. The CDR3 DNA reads TGTGCCAGCTGGGGCAGGGACAATCAGCCCCAGCATTTT. Protein: CASWGRDNQPQHF.

This clone was seen only a few times. V usage is TRBV29-1 and J usage is TRBJ1-2; D is undetermined. CDR1 and CDR2 from the germline V gene are SQVTM and ANQGSEA. CDR3 length: 13 amino acids. V lost 3 bases and J 6 bases, leaving 14 bases between the germline ends. The CDR3 loop is CSVEEGRGNGYTF. In DNA, the CDR3 is TGCAGCGTTGAGGAAGGGAGAGGTAATGGCTACACCTTC.

The V and J genes are TRBV5-1 and TRBJ1-6; 9 bases align to TRBD1. With V trimmed by 3 bases and J by 9 bases, 10 bases remained unmatched. The CDR3 loop spans 16 amino acids. Germline CDR1 is SGHRS and CDR2 is YFSETQ. CDR3 in DNA: TGCGCCAGCAGCTCCTGGTCTGGGACAGGGAGTTCACCCCTCCACTTT. Translation gives CASSSWSGTGSSPLHF.

The chain couples TRBV7-2 to TRBJ1-2; D unclear. The CDR3 has 12 amino acids. V dropped 5 bases and J dropped 14 bases, with 18 bases sitting between them. Per the germline V gene, CDR1 is SGHTA and CDR2 is FQGNSA. CDR3 DNA: TGTGCCAGCAGCGCCCCGGAGGATGCTAGGACCTTC. It codes for CASSAPEDARTF.

The chain joins TRBV5-1 to TRBJ2-5, with D possibly being TRBD1 (5 bases). CDR1 SGHRS and CDR2 YFSETQ come from the germline V gene. This CDR3 contains 14 residues. V dropped 1 base and J dropped 9 bases, with 16 bases sitting between them. CDR3 protein: CASSLKTEGAPQYF. CDR3 coding DNA: TGCGCCAGCAGCTTGAAGACAGAAGGAGCTCCCCAGTACTTC.

The rearrangement joins TRBV29-1 to TRBJ2-3, with unresolved D. Germline V gene data show CDR1 as SQVTM and CDR2 as ANQGSEA. The CDR3 is 12 amino acids. Trimming stripped 4 bases from V and 2 bases from J, with 7 bases between. The CDR3 loop is CSVGQNTDTQYF. Here the CDR3 DNA reads TGCAGCGTTGGTCAGAACACAGATACGCAGTATTTT.

The genes are TRBV6-1 and TRBJ1-3; no reliable D call. Trimming pared 3 bases from V and 2 bases from J, leaving 14 bases between. The germline V gene encodes CDR1 MNHNS and CDR2 SASEGT. This CDR3 spans 16 amino acids. DNA for the CDR3: TGTGCCAGCAGTGAGCCCGGAGGAGGGACTGGAAACACCATATATTTT. It encodes CASSEPGGGTGNTIYF.

V and J are TRBV4-3 and TRBJ1-2; D is unresolved. Germline CDR1 LGHNA, CDR2 YSLEER. There are 15 residues in the CDR3. Trimming left V 0 bases short and J 8 bases short, with 16 bases between. The CDR3 protein is CASSQEARGVGGYTF. The DNA of the CDR3 is TGCGCCAGCAGCCAAGAAGCACGGGGTGTCGGGGGCTACACCTTC.

The chain employs TRBV29-1 and TRBJ2-2, with TRBD1 as a possible D gene (5 bases). Deletions cut 4 bases from V and 2 bases from J, with 11 bases between. This CDR3 has 14 residues. From germline, CDR1 is SQVTM and CDR2 ANQGSEA. CDR3 loop: CSVVTGFNTGELFF. Here the CDR3 DNA reads TGCAGCGTTGTAACAGGCTTCAACACCGGGGAGCTGTTTTTT.

V usage is TRBV5-6 and J usage is TRBJ2-3; D is unresolved. CDR1 and CDR2 (germline): SGHDT, YYEEEE. The V gene lost 2 bases and the J gene lost 5 bases, with 9 bases spanning the gap. There are 13 residues in the CDR3. The CDR3 DNA is TGTGCCAGCAGCTTCACTTCTCGAGATACGCAGTATTTT. Amino acids: CASSFTSRDTQYF.

The gene calls are TRBV6-5 and TRBJ1-5, with TRBD1 matching over 7 bases. J gave up 4 bases and V 2 bases, and 5 bases lay outside the gene matches. Germline V gene sequence: CDR1 MNHEY, CDR2 SVGAGI. CDR3 size: 15 residues. The CDR3 loop is CASSYTTGINQPQHF. DNA of the CDR3: TGTGCCAGCAGTTACACGACAGGGATTAATCAGCCCCAGCATTTT.

This chain links TRBV7-9 with TRBJ2-1; a weak D match, TRBD1 (5 bases). The V gene lost 3 bases and the J gene lost 7 bases, with 13 bases spanning the gap. CDR3 length: 14 residues. Germline V gene data show CDR1 as SEHNR and CDR2 as FQNEAQ (reference sequence). The CDR3 coding sequence is TGTGCCAGCAGCTTGGTGCCAGGGTTGAATGAGCAGTTCTTC. The encoded protein is CASSLVPGLNEQFF.

The chain links TRBV7-9 to TRBJ1-1; perhaps TRBD1 as D (5 bases). The CDR3 has 12 residues. Germline V gene lookup returns CDR1 SEHNR and CDR2 FQNEAQ (reference sequence). Deletions cut 0 bases from V and 6 bases from J, with 5 bases between. CDR3: CASSLARAEAFF. Here the CDR3 DNA reads TGTGCCAGCAGCTTAGCCAGGGCTGAAGCTTTCTTT.

The chain couples TRBV5-1 to TRBJ2-1; D might be TRBD1 (6 bases). The germline V and J ends were trimmed by 2 bases and 4 bases, with 22 bases remaining between them. The CDR3 loop spans 18 amino acids. CDR1 and CDR2 from the germline V gene are SGHRS and YFSETQ. The CDR3 sequence: CASSFGLLRAGAYNEQFF. The CDR3, as DNA: TGCGCCAGCAGCTTCGGGCTCCTGCGGGCAGGGGCTTACAATGAGCAGTTCTTC. The whole variable domain, remainder taken from reference TRBV5-1 and TRBJ2-1, is KAGVTQTPRYLIKTRGQQVTLSCSPISGHRSVSWYQQTPGQGLQFLFEYFSETQRNKGNFPGRFSGRQFSNSRSEMNVSTLELGDSALYLCASSFGLLRAGAYNEQFFGPGTRLTVL.

The count of this clone is one. The chain has TRBV6-4 and TRBJ2-1, with D possibly matching TRBD1 (6 bases). The V and J ends lost 2 bases and 6 bases respectively, with 17 bases between them. CDR3 length: 16 amino acids. CDR1 and CDR2 (germline): MRHNA, SNTAGT. The CDR3 bases are TGTGCCAGCAGTGACCGGATTCGCAGGGACATCAATGAGCAGTTCTTC. It codes for CASSDRIRRDINEQFF.

The chain uses TRBV5-1 and TRBJ2-2; the D gene is possibly TRBD1 (6 bases). V lost 3 bases to trimming and J lost 1 base, with 13 bases between them. This CDR3 region has 16 residues. Per the germline V gene, CDR1 is SGHRS and CDR2 is YFSETQ. CDR3 nucleotides: TGCGCCAGCAGCTCAGGGGACCTTCTGAACACCGGGGAGCTGTTTTTT. This sequence encodes CASSSGDLLNTGELFF.

This sequence joins TRBV7-3 and TRBJ2-3; TRBD2 aligns across 14 bases. Germline CDR1 SGHTA, CDR2 FQGTGA. CDR3 length: 16 residues. The V gene end was trimmed by 5 bases and the J gene end by 5 bases; junction bases not matched to a gene: 6. The CDR3 nucleotides are TGTGCCAGCAGCGCGAGACTAGCGGGGGGGCAAGATACGCAGTATTTT. Encoded protein: CASSARLAGGQDTQYF.

The sample holds a few counts of this clone. The chain links TRBV7-9 to TRBJ1-4, with D possibly being TRBD1 (5 bases). Trimming shortened V by 3 bases and J by 3 bases, and 11 bases separated the two germline ends. Germline V CDR1 and CDR2: SEHNR, FQNEAQ (reference sequence). The CDR3 consists of 15 residues. CDR3 in DNA: TGTGCCAGCAGCTTCGGGGGTTTACCTAATGAAAAACTGTTTTTT. Protein: CASSFGGLPNEKLFF.

The V call is TRBV6-5, the J call TRBJ1-1; D unclear. Trimming took off 7 bases at V and 2 bases at J, with 14 bases between the two ends. The germline V gene encodes CDR1 MNHEY and CDR2 SVGAGI. The CDR3 spans 14 residues. The DNA of the CDR3 is TGTGCCAGCAAACAAACCGGCGGAAACACTGAAGCTTTCTTT. Its protein is CASKQTGGNTEAFF.

The genes are TRBV6-5 and TRBJ2-5; 8 bases line up with TRBD1. The germline V gene encodes CDR1 MNHEY and CDR2 SVGAGI. There are 15 residues in the CDR3. Unmatched junction bases numbered 9, after V lost 4 bases and J lost 5 bases. This chain's CDR3 is CASSLSGGYGETQYF. CDR3 sequence (DNA): TGTGCCAGCAGTTTATCAGGGGGCTACGGGGAGACCCAGTACTTC.

The CDR3 DNA is TGTGCCAGCAGCGTAGGTGGCCGCAGCACAGATACGCAGTATTTT. Translating it yields CASSVGGRSTDTQYF. V is TRBV9 and J is TRBJ2-3; no clear D. The V gene lost 0 bases and the J gene lost 0 bases, with 8 bases spanning the gap. CDR3 size: 15 residues. Germline assignment: CDR1 SGDLS and CDR2 YYNGEE.

The J gene is TRBJ2-4, the V gene TRBV7-8, with D maybe TRBD2 (6 bases). Per germline, CDR1 SGHVS and CDR2 FQNEAQ. The germline V and J ends were trimmed by 2 bases and 0 bases, with 11 bases remaining between them. The CDR3 is 16 residues long. This chain's CDR3 is CASSLRRELAKNIQYF. In nucleotides, the CDR3 is TGTGCCAGCAGCTTAAGGAGGGAACTAGCCAAAAACATTCAGTACTTC.